Described below is a single TCR beta chain sequence and its context. Its antigen remains unknown. The data are from a study of Ad26.COV2.S vaccination and SARS-CoV-2 variants. The CDR3 extends over 13 amino acids. Germline lookup yields CDR1 SEHNR and CDR2 FQNEAQ (reference sequence). V gave up 3 bases and J gave up 9 bases; unmatched junction bases: 0. Using immunoSEQ multiplex PCR, the repertoire was profiled, and TCRdb retains in-frame clones only, with some absent. The sample lists 120,000 to 150,000 clones, 86% occurring once. Findings and limits, study-wide: Breadth, reportedly substantial, characterized the spike-specific CD8+ and CD4+ T cell responses after vaccination. Breadth measured for non-spike TCRs was similar across vaccine and placebo recipients. Placebo recipients trailed vaccine recipients in spike-specific TCR breadth.

The chain couples TRBV7-9 to TRBJ1-6, with 9 bases matching TRBD1. The sequence was collected from a human donor who had recovered from COVID-19. Source: peripheral blood, taken after recovery from COVID-19. This CDR3 reads CASSLGQGSPLHF. As DNA, the CDR3 is TGTGCCAGCAGCTTGGGACAGGGTTCACCCCTCCACTTT.